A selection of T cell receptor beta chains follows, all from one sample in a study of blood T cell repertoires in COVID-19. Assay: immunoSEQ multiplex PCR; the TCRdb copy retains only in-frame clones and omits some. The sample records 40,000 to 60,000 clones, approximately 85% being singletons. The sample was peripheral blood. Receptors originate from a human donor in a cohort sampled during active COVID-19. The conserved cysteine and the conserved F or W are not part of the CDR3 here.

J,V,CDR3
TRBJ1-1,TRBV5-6,ASSYGGVITEAF
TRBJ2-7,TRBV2,ASTEGPISYEQY
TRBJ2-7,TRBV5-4,ASSLGVAGAYEQY
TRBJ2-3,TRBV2,ASSEAGFGTDTQY
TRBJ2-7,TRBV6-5,ASSRVRGGSYEQY
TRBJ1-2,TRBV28,ASRSPGYGYT
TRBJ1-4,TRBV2,ASREDRRGEKLF
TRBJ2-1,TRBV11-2,ASSLDRLAGGPYNEQF
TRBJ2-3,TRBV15,ATSNLRSDTQY
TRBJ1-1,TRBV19,ASSHRNTEAF
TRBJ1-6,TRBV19,ASRRKTGSSYNSPLH
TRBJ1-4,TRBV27,ASSPMRTATNEKLF
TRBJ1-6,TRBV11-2,ASSLRGLGSSYNSPLH
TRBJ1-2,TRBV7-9,ASSLYSGERQGGT
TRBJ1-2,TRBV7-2,ASSLGGNNYGYT
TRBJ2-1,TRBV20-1,SASGLSYNEQF
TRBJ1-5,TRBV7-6,ASSLYISNQPQH
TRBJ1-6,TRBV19,ASSPLQGNNSPLH
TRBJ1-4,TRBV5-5,ASSRSGTGWEKLF
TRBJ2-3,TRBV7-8,ASSYLGGRATDTQY
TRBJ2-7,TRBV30,AWGQGSYEQY
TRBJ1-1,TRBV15,ATSRRTGGSTEAF
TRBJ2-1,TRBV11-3,ASSLDWASGSYNEQF
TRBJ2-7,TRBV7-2,ASSLASGNYEQY
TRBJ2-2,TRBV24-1,ATSDFDRGGTGELF
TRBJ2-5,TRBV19,ASSIFGPGGTRETQY
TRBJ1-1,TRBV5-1,ASSPRTGMNTEAF
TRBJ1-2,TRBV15,ATSTGGREIDYGYT
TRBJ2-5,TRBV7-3,ASSPMGTVETQY
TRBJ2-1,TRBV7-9,ASSLHLAGEQF
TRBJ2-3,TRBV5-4,ASRSLAGVNTQY
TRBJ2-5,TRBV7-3,ASSSRVSETQY
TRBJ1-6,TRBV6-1,ASSELHSPLH
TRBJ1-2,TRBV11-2,ASSQSTGTRYGYT
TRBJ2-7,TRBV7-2,ASSLGQGEAYEQY
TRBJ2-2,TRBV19,ASSSEGAPGELF
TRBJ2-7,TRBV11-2,ASSLRGYEQY
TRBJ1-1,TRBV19,ASSIGTVNTEAF
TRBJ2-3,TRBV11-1,ASSLALAGSYTDTQY
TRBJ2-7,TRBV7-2,ASSLVVRQGYEQY
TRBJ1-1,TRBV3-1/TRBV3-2,ASSQDVKRTGGNTEAF
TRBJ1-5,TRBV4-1,ASSQEPPVADSNQPQH
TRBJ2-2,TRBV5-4,ASSLPGTGSWF
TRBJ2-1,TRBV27,ASSFGLVVEQF
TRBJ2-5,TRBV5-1,ASSWGTSGVQETQY
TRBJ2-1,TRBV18,ASSPRLAGVGSYNEQF